This section outlines one T cell receptor beta chain sequence together with its context. Its antigen has not been determined. No quality values exist for individual bases; no much larger clone is one base distant. The collaborating institutions used their own protocols to collect whole blood in K2EDTA tubes. For TCRbeta analysis, collaborator samples were shipped as frozen whole blood, as isolated PBMCs, or as DNA extracted from either sample type. This sample is part of a study of blood T cell repertoires in COVID-19 (dated by TCRdb to the early 2020s). For the wider study: Collaborator samples came from the United States, Italy and Spain and covered acute and convalescent phases of COVID-19. The material from the prospective study consisted of cDNA or gDNA derived from T cells, B-cell-depleted T cells, or PBMCs. Subjects who had been exposed to COVID-19, were actively infected with it, or had recovered from it provided the deeply sampled blood TCRbeta repertoires that made up the dataset. The repertoires were released in a freely available public database meant as a resource for research on the immune response to SARS-CoV-2. The samples were drawn from the first 160 participants of the ongoing ImmuneRACE study and from 1,254 subjects provided by 6 global collaborators. Nearly every sample came with metadata listing a de-identified subject ID, COVID-19 status, age in years and sex. Where available, HLA class I and class II types were obtained from metadata supplied by the sample provider rather than from assay-based typing. On the study overall, not on this receptor specifically: The amount of clinical and demographic metadata varied by source and participant and was provided uncurated.

The immunoSEQ Assay, a bias-controlled multiplex PCR, was used to amplify TCRbeta CDR3 regions from genomic DNA. The original pipeline was this. Within the assay, amplification of reference gene primers was used to estimate how many nucleated cells each sample contained. Sequence reads were collapsed and filtered to measure the absolute abundance of every unique TCRbeta CDR3 rearrangement. Productive Simpson clonality was computed per sample as the square root of Simpson's diversity index over productive rearrangements. TCRdb took over this immuneACCESS table, retaining in-frame rearrangements with V and J assigned. Such tables are incomplete; in checked studies, under half of the missing clones stem from an unresolved V gene, and the remainder is unexplained. V, J and clone size are taken as reported in that table, and D and trimming were inferred from the DNA itself. The sample includes approximately 100,000 clones, with less than 85% observed a single time. The top ten constitute approximately 4.2% of the sample.

The sample was peripheral blood. The receptor's source is a human donor in a cohort sampled during active or convalescent COVID-19.

The CDR3 has the sequence CASSYSSLVSDGYTF. Here is the DNA: TGTGCCAGCAGTTACTCGTCCCTCGTGAGTGATGGCTACACCTTC. Recombination joined TRBV6-6 with TRBJ1-2, with the D gene uncertain. V is clipped by 0 bases and J by 6 bases, and the sequence between their germline boundaries is 14 bases long. The CDR3, from cysteine to phenylalanine, totals 15 residues. The retained sequence is limited to the CDR3, 45 bases, with the frame set at the first base. The germline V gene (reference sequence) specifies MNHNY as CDR1 and SVGAGI as CDR2.